Listed below are T cell receptor beta chains from one sample, sequenced in a study of T cell repertoires in cytomegalovirus infection. No antigen has been identified for these receptors. TCRdb fed the reads into MiXCR, producing one record per CDR3 protein. Among roughly 80,000 distinct CDR3 sequences listed, approximately 42% were seen once. This specimen was CD8+ T cells from cultured PBMCs, taken from culture after CMV antigen stimulation. The origin of the receptors is a human donor in good health (CMV status not recorded). Some clones in this sample may be carry-over from other donors' samples. Each CDR3 is given with its conserved first and last residue. The D gene is left open where the match is weak. Expanded clones get a size class; other rows say once, few or many, or leave the size out.

J	V	D	size	CDR3	DNA
TRBJ1-1	TRBV11-2	.	few	CASSPIPRDNTEAFF	TGTGCCAGCAGCCCAATCCCCCGGGACAACACTGAAGCTTTCTTT
TRBJ2-7	TRBV7-1	TRBD2	.	CASSPSRAGAYEQYF	TGTGCCAGCAGCCCCTCTCGGGCGGGGGCCTACGAGCAGTACTTC
TRBJ1-2	TRBV25-1	.	.	CASSEFRVSYGYTF	TGTGCCAGCAGTGAATTCAGGGTCAGCTATGGCTACACCTTC
TRBJ2-7	TRBV28	.	few	CASSPVGGSYEQYF	TGTGCCAGCAGTCCGGTGGGGGGTTCCTACGAGCAGTACTTC
TRBJ2-5	TRBV7-6	.	few	CASSLDPGVETQYF	TGTGCCAGCAGCTTAGACCCGGGTGTCGAGACCCAGTACTTC
TRBJ1-1	TRBV7-6	TRBD1	few	CASSPGQDGGNTEAFF	TGTGCCAGCAGCCCCGGACAGGACGGGGGGAACACTGAAGCTTTCTTT
TRBJ2-3	TRBV28	.	.	CASTNGVEEDADTQYF	TGTGCCAGCACCAACGGCGTGGAGGAGGATGCAGATACGCAGTATTTT
TRBJ2-2	TRBV24-1	TRBD2	.	CATSGPGTSGGTANTGELFF	TGTGCCACCAGTGGCCCCGGGACTAGCGGGGGAACTGCGAACACCGGGGAGCTGTTTTTT
TRBJ2-5	TRBV4-2	TRBD1	.	CASSNNRGPQETQYF	TGTGCCAGCAGCAACAACAGGGGGCCCCAAGAGACCCAGTACTTC
TRBJ2-7	TRBV4-1	.	.	CASSQWTDSYEQYF	TGCGCCAGCAGCCAATGGACAGACTCCTACGAGCAGTACTTC
TRBJ1-1	TRBV11-2	.	.	CASSITTGANTEAFF	TGTGCCAGCAGCATCACCACGGGGGCGAACACTGAAGCTTTCTTT
TRBJ2-1	TRBV4-3	.	.	CASSQDPEGNNYNEQFF	TGCGCCAGCAGCCAAGATCCGGAGGGAAACAATTACAATGAGCAGTTCTTC
TRBJ1-2	TRBV7-9	.	.	CASSDPTRLENYGYTF	TGTGCCAGCAGCGATCCGACAAGGCTCGAGAACTATGGCTACACCTTC
TRBJ2-7	TRBV7-9	.	few	CASSQGGKSYEQYF	TGTGCCAGCAGCCAAGGTGGGAAATCCTACGAGCAGTACTTC
TRBJ2-5	TRBV7-7	.	few	CASRQTSLPQETQYF	TGTGCTAGCAGACAAACTAGCCTCCCCCAAGAGACCCAGTACTTC
TRBJ2-7	TRBV20-1	.	.	CSASRRTLAGSYEQYF	TGCAGTGCTAGTCGGAGGACCCTCGCAGGCTCCTACGAGCAGTACTTC
TRBJ2-5	TRBV7-6	.	.	CASSLELRVQETQYF	TGTGCCAGCAGCTTAGAGCTCAGGGTACAAGAGACCCAGTACTTC
TRBJ1-1	TRBV7-8	.	.	CASSEMNTEAFF	TGTGCCAGCAGCGAAATGAACACTGAAGCTTTCTTT
TRBJ1-2	TRBV6-6	TRBD1	.	CASSYSPSGTDNGYTF	TGTGCCAGCAGTTACTCTCCATCCGGGACAGACAATGGCTACACCTTC
TRBJ2-1	TRBV12-3/TRBV12-4	TRBD2	.	CASSSTSGDYNEQFF	TGTGCCAGCAGTTCGACTAGCGGGGATTACAATGAGCAGTTCTTC
TRBJ2-1	TRBV7-6	.	few	CASSFGYNEQFF	TGTGCCAGCAGCTTCGGCTACAATGAGCAGTTCTTC
TRBJ2-1	TRBV7-6	TRBD1	many	CASSLIHLRVTVTGQDYNEQFF	TGTGCCAGCAGCTTAATACACCTAAGGGTAACGGTGACGGGACAGGATTACAATGAGCAGTTCTTC
TRBJ2-5	TRBV11-2	.	few	CASSLGTQETQYF	TGTGCCAGCAGCTTAGGAACCCAAGAGACCCAGTACTTC
TRBJ2-7	TRBV27	TRBD1	.	CASSSGQGSYEQYF	TGTGCCAGCAGTTCAGGACAGGGGTCCTACGAGCAGTACTTC